Presented here are 3 T cell receptor beta chains from one specimen sequenced in a study of T cell responses to AZD1222 COVID-19 vaccine (dated by TCRdb to about 2021). According to the study, the label for this sample's time point signals: baseline before first vaccination. Libraries were prepared through the immunoSEQ multiplex PCR assay. The immuneACCESS repertoire file appears here via TCRdb, limited to in-frame rearrangements. These files lack a portion of the clones; in checked studies, under half of the deficit traces to unresolved V genes, and the cause of the others is not known. The sample table records roughly 250,000 clones; approximately 93% of these occur just once. The ten largest clones add up to roughly 0.51% of the sample. The material was peripheral blood, obtained on day 0 of AZD1222 vaccination. Receptor source: an adult in good health.

CDR3 loop: CASGTLNYGYTF. CDR3 nucleotides: TGTGCCAGCGGGACACTAAACTATGGCTACACCTTC. This chain joins TRBV28 and TRBJ1-2, with D tentatively TRBD1 (6 bases). Germline CDR1 is MDHEN and CDR2 is SYDVKM. Trimming stripped 8 bases from V and 2 bases from J, with 9 bases between. The CDR3 runs 12 residues.

The genes are TRBV5-1 and TRBJ1-6; no definite D call. With 0 bases removed from V and 7 bases from J, the gap between germline ends came to 11 bases. Per germline, CDR1 SGHRS and CDR2 YFSETQ. The CDR3 runs 15 residues. CDR3 amino acids: CASSLEGARNSPLHF. CDR3 sequence (DNA): TGCGCCAGCAGCTTGGAAGGAGCCCGAAATTCACCCCTCCACTTT.

The V and J genes are TRBV19 and TRBJ2-7, with 7 nucleotides matching TRBD1. V lost 9 bases and J lost 0; bases outside the gene matches: 8. The CDR3 is 14 amino acids. The germline gives CDR1 LNHDA, CDR2 SQIVND (reference sequence). CDR3 coding DNA: TGTGCCAGCTCGGACAGGCGAAGCTCCTACGAGCAGTACTTC. Encoded protein: CASSDRRSSYEQYF.